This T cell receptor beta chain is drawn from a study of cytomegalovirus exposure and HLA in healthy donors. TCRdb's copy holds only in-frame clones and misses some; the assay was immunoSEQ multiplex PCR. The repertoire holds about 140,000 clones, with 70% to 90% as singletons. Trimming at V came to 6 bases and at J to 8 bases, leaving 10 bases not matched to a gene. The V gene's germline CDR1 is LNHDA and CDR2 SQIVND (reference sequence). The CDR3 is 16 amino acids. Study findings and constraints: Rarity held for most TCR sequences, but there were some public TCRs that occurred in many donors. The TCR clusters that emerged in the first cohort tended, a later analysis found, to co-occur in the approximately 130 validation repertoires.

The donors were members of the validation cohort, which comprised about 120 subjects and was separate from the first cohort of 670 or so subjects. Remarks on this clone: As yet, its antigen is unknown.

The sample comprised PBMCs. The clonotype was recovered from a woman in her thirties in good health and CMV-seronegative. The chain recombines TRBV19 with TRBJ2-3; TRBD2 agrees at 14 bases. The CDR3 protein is CASSPRTSGGWGTQYF. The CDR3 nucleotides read TGTGCCAGTAGCCCAAGGACTAGCGGGGGGTGGGGTACGCAGTATTTT.